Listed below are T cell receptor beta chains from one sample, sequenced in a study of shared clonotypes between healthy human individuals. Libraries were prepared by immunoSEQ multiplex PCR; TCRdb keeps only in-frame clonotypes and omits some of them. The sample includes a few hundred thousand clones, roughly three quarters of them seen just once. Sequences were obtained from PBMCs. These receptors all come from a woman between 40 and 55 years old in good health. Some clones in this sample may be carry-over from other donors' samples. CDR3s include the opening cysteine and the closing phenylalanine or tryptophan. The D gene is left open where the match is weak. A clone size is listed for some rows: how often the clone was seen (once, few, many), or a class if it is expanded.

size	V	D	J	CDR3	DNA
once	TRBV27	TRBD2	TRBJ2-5	CASSLSIAGALETQYF	TGTGCCAGCAGTTTATCGATAGCGGGAGCCTTGGAGACCCAGTACTTC
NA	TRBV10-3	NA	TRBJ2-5	CASSGTKETQYF	TGTGCCAGCAGCGGGACAAAAGAGACCCAGTACTTC
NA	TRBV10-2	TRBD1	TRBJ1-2	CASTRAGGYGYTF	TGCGCCAGCACAAGGGCAGGGGGGTATGGCTACACCTTC
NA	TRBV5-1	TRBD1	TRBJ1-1	CASSLQGMNTEAFF	TGCGCCAGCAGCTTACAGGGGATGAACACTGAAGCTTTCTTT
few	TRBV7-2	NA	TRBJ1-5	CASSLSGGQGNQPQHF	TGTGCCAGCAGCCTATCGGGGGGGCAGGGCAATCAGCCCCAGCATTTT
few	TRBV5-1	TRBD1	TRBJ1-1	CASSSTGERAEAFF	TGCGCCAGCAGCTCGACAGGGGAGCGCGCTGAAGCTTTCTTT
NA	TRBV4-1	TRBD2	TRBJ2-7	CASSQETGPGGHQVGQYF	TGCGCCAGCAGCCAAGAGACCGGGCCGGGAGGCCACCAAGTGGGGCAGTACTTC
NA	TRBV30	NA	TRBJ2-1	CAWSSFGVYNEQFF	TGTGCCTGGAGTTCGTTCGGAGTTTACAATGAGCAGTTCTTC
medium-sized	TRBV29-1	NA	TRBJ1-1	CSVEDHGLGNTEAFF	TGCAGCGTTGAAGATCATGGGCTGGGGAACACTGAAGCTTTCTTT
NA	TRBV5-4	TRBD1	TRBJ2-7	CASSRNRGLNEQYF	TGTGCCAGCAGCCGGAACAGGGGGCTCAACGAGCAGTACTTC
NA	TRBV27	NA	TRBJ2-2	CASRPQGGELFF	TGTGCCAGCAGACCACAGGGCGGGGAGCTGTTTTTT
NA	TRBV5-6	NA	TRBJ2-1	CASSSPGPYNEQFF	TGTGCCAGCAGCTCCCCGGGACCTTACAATGAGCAGTTCTTC
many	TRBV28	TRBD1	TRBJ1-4	CASSPGQGGKLFF	TGTGCCAGCAGCCCGGGACAGGGCGGAAAACTGTTTTTT
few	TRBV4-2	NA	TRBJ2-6	CASSQAVGATGANVLTF	TGTGCCAGCAGCCAAGCAGTAGGGGCAACTGGGGCCAACGTCCTGACTTTC
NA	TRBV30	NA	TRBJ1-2	CAWNRDHGYTF	TGTGCCTGGAACAGGGATCATGGCTACACCTTC
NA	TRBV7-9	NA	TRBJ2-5	CASSQGGETQYF	TGTGCCAGCAGCCAAGGGGGGGAGACCCAGTACTTC
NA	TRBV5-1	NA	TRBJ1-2	CASSLGQVYGYTF	TGCGCCAGCAGCTTGGGACAGGTCTATGGCTACACCTTC
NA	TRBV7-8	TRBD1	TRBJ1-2	CASSLYGSGQEVKYGYTF	TGTGCCAGCAGCTTATACGGATCGGGACAGGAGGTTAAATATGGCTACACCTTC
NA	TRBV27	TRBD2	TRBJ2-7	CASSLSTGRAYEQYF	TGTGCCAGCAGTTTATCCACCGGGAGGGCCTACGAGCAGTACTTC
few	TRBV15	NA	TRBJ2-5	CATSRDLQETQYF	TGTGCCACCAGCAGGGACCTTCAAGAGACCCAGTACTTC
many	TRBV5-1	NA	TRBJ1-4	CASSLEVDEKLFF	TGCGCCAGCAGCTTGGAGGTCGATGAAAAACTGTTTTTT
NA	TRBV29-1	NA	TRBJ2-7	CSVEDGNWGDYEQYF	TGCAGCGTTGAAGATGGAAATTGGGGAGACTACGAGCAGTACTTC
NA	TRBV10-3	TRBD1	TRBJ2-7	CAIRDRGIGEQYF	TGTGCCATCCGGGACAGGGGTATCGGCGAGCAGTACTTC
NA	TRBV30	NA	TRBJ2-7	CAWSVGGSAYEQYF	TGTGCCTGGAGTGTGGGTGGGAGCGCCTACGAGCAGTACTTC
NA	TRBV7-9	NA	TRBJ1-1	CASSHYRDSNTEAFF	TGTGCCAGCAGCCACTACAGGGACTCGAACACTGAAGCTTTCTTT
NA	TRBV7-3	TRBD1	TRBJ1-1	CASSQDRDEPEAFF	TGTGCCAGCAGCCAGGACAGGGATGAGCCTGAAGCTTTCTTT
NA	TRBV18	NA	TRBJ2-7	CASSPPGTYEQYF	TGTGCCAGCTCACCACCGGGAACCTACGAGCAGTACTTC
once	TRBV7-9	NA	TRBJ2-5	CASSLGAPQGYQETQYF	TGTGCCAGCAGCTTAGGCGCGCCCCAGGGTTATCAAGAGACCCAGTACTTC
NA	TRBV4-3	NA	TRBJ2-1	CASSQYVSASYNEQFF	TGCGCCAGCAGCCAATATGTTAGCGCATCCTACAATGAGCAGTTCTTC
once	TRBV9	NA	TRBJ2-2	CASSVEPGVELFF	TGTGCCAGCAGCGTAGAACCGGGGGTCGAACTGTTTTTT
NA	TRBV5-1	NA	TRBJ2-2	CASSLQRVNTGELFF	TGCGCCAGCAGCTTACAGCGGGTGAACACCGGGGAGCTGTTTTTT
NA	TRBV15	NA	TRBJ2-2	CATGEMVNTGELFF	TGTGCCACCGGGGAGATGGTGAACACCGGGGAGCTGTTTTTT
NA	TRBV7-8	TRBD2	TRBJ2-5	CASSPGLAGGPRQETQYF	TGTGCCAGCAGTCCTGGACTAGCGGGAGGGCCGCGACAAGAGACCCAGTACTTC
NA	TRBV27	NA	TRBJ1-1	CASSPRRGIYAFF	TGTGCCAGCAGCCCGAGGAGAGGGATCTACGCTTTCTTT
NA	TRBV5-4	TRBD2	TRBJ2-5	CASSLSRRLAGAGAQYF	TGTGCCAGCAGCTTAAGTAGGCGACTAGCGGGAGCGGGGGCCCAGTACTTC
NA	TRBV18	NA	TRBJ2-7	CASSPDRNEQYF	TGTGCCAGCTCACCCGACAGGAACGAGCAGTACTTC
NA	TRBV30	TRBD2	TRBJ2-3	CAWSRGGTDTQYF	TGTGCCTGGAGCCGGGGGGGCACAGATACGCAGTATTTT
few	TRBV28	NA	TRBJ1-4	CASSLSGQRLFF	TGTGCCAGCAGTTTATCGGGGCAGAGACTGTTTTTT
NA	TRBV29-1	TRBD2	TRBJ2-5	CSDLRLAGGPQYF	TGCAGCGACTTAAGACTAGCGGGAGGGCCGCAGTACTTC
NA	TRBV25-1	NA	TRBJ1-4	CASSEGAGKLFF	TGTGCCAGCAGTGAAGGGGCAGGGAAACTGTTTTTT
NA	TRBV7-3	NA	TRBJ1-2	CASSLGGSYGYTF	TGTGCCAGCAGCTTAGGCGGCAGCTATGGCTACACCTTC
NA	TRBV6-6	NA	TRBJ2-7	CASSAGAYEQYF	TGTGCCAGCAGTGCCGGGGCCTACGAGCAGTACTTC
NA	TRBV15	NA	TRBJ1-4	CATSRRLAALDEKLFF	TGTGCCACCAGCAGACGCCTCGCGGCACTGGATGAAAAACTGTTTTTT
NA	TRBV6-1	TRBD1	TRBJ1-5	CASSDWTGANQPQHF	TGTGCCAGCAGTGACTGGACAGGGGCCAATCAGCCCCAGCATTTT
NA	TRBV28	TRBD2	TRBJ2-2	CASSPQVAGGTGELFF	TGTGCCAGCAGCCCCCAAGTAGCGGGAGGTACCGGGGAGCTGTTTTTT
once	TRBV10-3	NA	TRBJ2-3	CAISAHLGDTQYF	TGTGCCATCAGTGCCCACTTGGGTGACACGCAGTATTTT
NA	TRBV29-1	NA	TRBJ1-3	CSVEAGGNTIYF	TGCAGCGTTGAGGCAGGTGGAAACACCATATATTTT
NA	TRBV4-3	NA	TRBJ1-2	CASSQARGGGYGYTF	TGCGCCAGCAGCCAAGCTAGGGGAGGGGGCTATGGCTACACCTTC
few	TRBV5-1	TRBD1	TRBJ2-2	CASSLGSRTGTNTGELFF	TGCGCCAGCAGCTTGGGATCCCGGACAGGGACGAACACCGGGGAGCTGTTTTTT
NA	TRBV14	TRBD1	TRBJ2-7	CASSQEQGESYEQYF	TGTGCCAGCAGCCAAGAACAGGGGGAATCCTACGAGCAGTACTTC
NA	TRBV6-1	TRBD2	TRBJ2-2	CASSESGSWAGELFF	TGTGCCAGCAGTGAAAGCGGGAGTTGGGCCGGGGAGCTGTTTTTT
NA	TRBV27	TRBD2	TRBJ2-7	CASTRLASGRYEQYF	TGTGCCAGCACCCGACTGGCTAGCGGGAGATACGAGCAGTACTTC
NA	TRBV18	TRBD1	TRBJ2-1	CASSPDRAYNEQFF	TGTGCCAGCTCACCGGACAGGGCCTACAATGAGCAGTTCTTC
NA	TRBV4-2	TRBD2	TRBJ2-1	CASSQDLAGANEQFF	TGTGCCAGCAGCCAAGATCTGGCGGGAGCTAATGAGCAGTTCTTC